Following are 2 T cell receptor beta chains from one sample sequenced in a study of T cells expressing NK-cell markers. TCRdb re-called the 5' RACE reads and catalogs CDR3 proteins one per entry, DNA excluded. The sample holds about 140,000 distinct CDR3 sequences. The sequencing sample was made of blood T cells: a sorted CD56 or NKG2C T cell subset, CD4+ or CD8+ T cells, or bulk PBMC T cells (not recorded which). Receptors originate from a young man in good health.

This chain joins TRBV12-3 or TRBV12-4 and TRBJ2-1. This CDR3 has 13 amino acids. CDR3 loop: CASKGALYNEQFF.

The CDR3 loop reads CASSPTGPSGRPVTDTQYF. The rearrangement joins TRBV19 to TRBJ2-3; TCRdb's D call of TRBD2 is untestable without DNA. Looked up from germline, CDR1 is LNHDA and CDR2 is SQIVND (reference sequence). The CDR3 has 19 amino acids. The variable domain in full, completed from reference TRBV19 and TRBJ2-3, reads DGGITQSPKYLFRKEGQNVTLSCEQNLNHDAMYWYRQDPGQGLRLIYYSQIVNDFQKGDIAEGYSVSREKKESFPLTVTSAQKNPTAFYLCASSPTGPSGRPVTDTQYFGPGTRLTVL.